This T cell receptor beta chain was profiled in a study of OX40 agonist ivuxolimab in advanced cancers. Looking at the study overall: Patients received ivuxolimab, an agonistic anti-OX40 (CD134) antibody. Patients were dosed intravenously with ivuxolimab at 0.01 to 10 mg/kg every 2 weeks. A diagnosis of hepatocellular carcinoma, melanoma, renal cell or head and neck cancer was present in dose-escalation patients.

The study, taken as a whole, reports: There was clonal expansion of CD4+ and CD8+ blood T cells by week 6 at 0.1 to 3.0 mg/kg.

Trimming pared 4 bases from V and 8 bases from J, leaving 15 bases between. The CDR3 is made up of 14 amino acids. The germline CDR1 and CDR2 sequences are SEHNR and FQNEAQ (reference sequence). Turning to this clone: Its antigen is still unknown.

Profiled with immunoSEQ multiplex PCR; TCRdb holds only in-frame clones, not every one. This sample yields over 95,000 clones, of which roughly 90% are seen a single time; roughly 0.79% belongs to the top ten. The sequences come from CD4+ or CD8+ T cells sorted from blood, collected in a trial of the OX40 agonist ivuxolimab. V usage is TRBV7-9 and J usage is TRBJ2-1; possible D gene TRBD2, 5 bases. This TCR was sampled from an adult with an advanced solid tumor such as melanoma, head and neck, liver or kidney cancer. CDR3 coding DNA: TGTGCCAGCAGCTCTCGAACTAGGAACGATGAGCAGTTCTTC. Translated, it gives CASSSRTRNDEQFF.